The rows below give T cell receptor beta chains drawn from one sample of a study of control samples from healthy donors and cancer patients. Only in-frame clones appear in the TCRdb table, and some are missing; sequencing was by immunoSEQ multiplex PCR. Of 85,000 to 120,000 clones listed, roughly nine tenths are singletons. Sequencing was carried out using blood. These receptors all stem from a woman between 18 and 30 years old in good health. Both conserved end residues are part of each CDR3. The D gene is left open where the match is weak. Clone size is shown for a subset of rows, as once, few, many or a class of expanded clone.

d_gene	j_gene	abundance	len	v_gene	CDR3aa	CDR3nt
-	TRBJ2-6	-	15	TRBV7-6	CASSLGEAGANVLTF	TGTGCCAGCAGCTTGGGGGAAGCTGGGGCCAACGTCCTGACTTTC
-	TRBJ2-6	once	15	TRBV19	CASSPEPSGANVLTF	TGTGCCAGTAGTCCCGAGCCCTCTGGGGCCAACGTCCTGACTTTC
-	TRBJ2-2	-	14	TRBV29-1	CSVDGVGNTGELFF	TGCAGCGTTGATGGGGTGGGAAACACCGGGGAGCTGTTTTTT
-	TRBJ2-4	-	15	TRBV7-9	CASSASLGLENIQYF	TGTGCCAGCAGCGCGAGCTTGGGCCTCGAAAACATTCAGTACTTC
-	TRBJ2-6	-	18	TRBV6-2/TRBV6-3	CASSEPAGVLTGANVLTF	TGTGCCAGCAGCGAACCTGCCGGAGTCTTAACTGGGGCCAACGTCCTGACTTTC
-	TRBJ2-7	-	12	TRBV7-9	CASSPTTPEQYF	TGTGCCAGCAGCCCGACGACACCCGAGCAGTACTTC
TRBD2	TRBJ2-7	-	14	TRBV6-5	CASSYRRGVYEQYF	TGTGCCAGCAGTTATCGGCGGGGGGTCTACGAGCAGTACTTC
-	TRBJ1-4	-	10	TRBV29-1	CSVGTEKLFF	TGCAGCGTTGGAACTGAAAAACTGTTTTTT
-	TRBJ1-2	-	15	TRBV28	CASSFIHRTNYGYTF	TGTGCCAGCAGTTTTATCCACCGAACTAACTATGGCTACACCTTC
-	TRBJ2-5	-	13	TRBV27	CASSSEGAETQYF	TGTGCCAGCAGTTCCGAAGGGGCTGAGACCCAGTACTTC
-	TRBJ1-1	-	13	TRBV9	CASSVGWDTEAFF	TGTGCCAGCAGCGTAGGGTGGGACACTGAAGCTTTCTTT
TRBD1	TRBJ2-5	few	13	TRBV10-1	CASSQDRFETQYF	TGCGCCAGCAGCCAGGACAGGTTTGAGACCCAGTACTTC
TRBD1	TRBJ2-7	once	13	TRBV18	CASSQDRIYEQYF	TGTGCCAGCTCACAGGACAGGATCTACGAGCAGTACTTC
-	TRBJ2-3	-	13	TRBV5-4	CASSLWSTDTQYF	TGTGCCAGCAGCTTGTGGTCCACAGATACGCAGTATTTT
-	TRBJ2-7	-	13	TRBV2	CASTLRSYYEQYF	TGTGCCAGCACACTCAGAAGTTACTACGAGCAGTACTTC
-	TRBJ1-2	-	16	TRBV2	CASRRDRQATNYGYTF	TGTGCCAGCAGAAGGGATCGACAGGCGACTAACTATGGCTACACCTTC
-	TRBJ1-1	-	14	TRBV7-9	CASSLMGPDTEAFF	TGTGCCAGCAGCTTAATGGGCCCTGACACTGAAGCTTTCTTT
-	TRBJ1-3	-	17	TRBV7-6	CASSLATGQSSGNTIYF	TGTGCCAGCAGCTTAGCCACAGGACAATCCTCAGGAAACACCATATATTTT
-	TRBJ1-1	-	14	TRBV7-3	CASSLAGENTEAFF	TGTGCCAGCAGCTTAGCAGGGGAGAACACTGAAGCTTTCTTT
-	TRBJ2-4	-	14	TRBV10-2	CASTFMEAKNIQYF	TGCGCCAGCACATTTATGGAGGCCAAAAACATTCAGTACTTC
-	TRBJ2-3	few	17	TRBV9	CASSPVPAGIRADTQYF	TGTGCCAGCAGCCCGGTCCCCGCAGGGATCCGCGCAGATACGCAGTATTTT
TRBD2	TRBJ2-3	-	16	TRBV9	CASSVGTSGSTDTQYF	TGTGCCAGCAGCGTAGGGACTAGCGGGAGCACAGATACGCAGTATTTT
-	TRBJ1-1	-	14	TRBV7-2	CASSPQGSATEAFF	TGTGCCAGCAGCCCCCAAGGGAGTGCCACTGAAGCTTTCTTT
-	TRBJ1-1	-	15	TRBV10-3	CAIRTSLLGGTEAFF	TGTGCCATCAGAACCTCATTGCTGGGGGGCACTGAAGCTTTCTTT
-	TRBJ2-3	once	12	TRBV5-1	CASSLDTDTQYF	TGCGCCAGCAGCTTGGATACAGATACGCAGTATTTT
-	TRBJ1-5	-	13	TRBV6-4	CASSVEVNQPQHF	TGTGCCAGCAGTGTCGAAGTCAATCAGCCCCAGCATTTT
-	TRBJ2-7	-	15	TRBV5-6	CASSPGALLDYEQYF	TGTGCCAGCAGCCCAGGGGCCTTGTTGGACTACGAGCAGTACTTC
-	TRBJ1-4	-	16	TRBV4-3	CASSQERVGGIGKLFF	TGCGCCAGCAGCCAAGAGAGGGTGGGGGGCATCGGAAAACTGTTTTTT
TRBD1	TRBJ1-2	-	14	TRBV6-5	CASSMTGVNYGYTF	TGTGCCAGCAGCATGACAGGGGTGAACTATGGCTACACCTTC
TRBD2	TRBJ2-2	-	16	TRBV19	CASSIDGGGRTGELFF	TGTGCCAGTAGTATCGACGGCGGGGGTAGGACCGGGGAGCTGTTTTTT
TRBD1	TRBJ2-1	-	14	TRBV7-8	CASSLRQGADEQFF	TGTGCCAGCAGTCTACGACAGGGGGCCGATGAGCAGTTCTTC
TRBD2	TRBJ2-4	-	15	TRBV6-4	CASSDSASGVNIQYF	TGTGCCAGCAGTGACTCGGCTAGCGGGGTAAACATTCAGTACTTC
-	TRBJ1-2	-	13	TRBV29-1	CSVGTGTSDGYTF	TGCAGCGTAGGCACCGGGACATCCGATGGCTACACCTTC
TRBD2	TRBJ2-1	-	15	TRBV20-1	CSASSGAGNYNEQFF	TGCAGTGCTAGTTCTGGAGCGGGGAATTACAATGAGCAGTTCTTC
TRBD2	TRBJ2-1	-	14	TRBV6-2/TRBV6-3	CASSRTSEYNEQFF	TGTGCCAGCAGCAGGACTAGCGAATACAATGAGCAGTTCTTC
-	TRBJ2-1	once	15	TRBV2	CASRGGRASYNEQFF	TGTGCCAGCAGGGGGGGCAGGGCTTCCTACAATGAGCAGTTCTTC
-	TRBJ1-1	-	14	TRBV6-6	CASSRGGSAREAFF	TGTGCCAGCAGTCGGGGGGGGTCGGCGCGTGAAGCTTTCTTT
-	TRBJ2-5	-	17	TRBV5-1	CASSLVGGQSRFETQYF	TGCGCCAGCAGCTTGGTTGGTGGGCAGTCCAGGTTCGAGACCCAGTACTTC
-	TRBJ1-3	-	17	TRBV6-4	CASSGHVAARSGNTIYF	TGTGCCAGCAGTGGCCATGTGGCAGCACGCTCTGGAAACACCATATATTTT
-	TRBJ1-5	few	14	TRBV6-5	CAAEEGLELGPQHF	TGTGCCGCGGAGGAGGGCCTAGAATTGGGGCCCCAGCATTTT
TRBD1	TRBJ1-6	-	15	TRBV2	CASSRQGPYNSPLHF	TGTGCCAGCAGTCGACAGGGCCCCTATAATTCACCCCTCCACTTT
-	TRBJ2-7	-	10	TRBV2	CASSEAGQYF	TGTGCCAGCAGTGAAGCTGGGCAGTACTTC
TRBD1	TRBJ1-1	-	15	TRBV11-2	CASSLDGTADTEAFF	TGTGCCAGCAGCTTAGATGGGACAGCGGACACTGAAGCTTTCTTT
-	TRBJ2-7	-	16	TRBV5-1	CASSLVAGGNSYEQYF	TGCGCCAGCAGCTTGGTGGCCGGGGGTAACTCCTACGAGCAGTACTTC
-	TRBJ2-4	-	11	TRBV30	CAWADRDFAFF	TGTGCCTGGGCAGACCGGGACTTTGCTTTTTTC
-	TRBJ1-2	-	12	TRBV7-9	CASSLTNYGYTF	TGTGCCAGCAGCTTAACTAACTATGGCTACACCTTC
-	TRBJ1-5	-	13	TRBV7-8	CASSLGGDQPQHF	TGTGCCAGCAGCTTAGGAGGAGATCAGCCCCAGCATTTT
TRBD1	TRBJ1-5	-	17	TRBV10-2	CASSGDRAGYSNQPQHF	TGCGCCAGCAGTGGCGACAGGGCGGGATATAGCAATCAGCCCCAGCATTTT
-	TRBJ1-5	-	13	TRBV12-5	CASGWSGSQPQHF	TGTGCTAGTGGTTGGTCAGGGTCCCAGCCCCAGCATTTT
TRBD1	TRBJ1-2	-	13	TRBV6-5	CASRAGGDYGYTF	TGTGCCAGCAGGGCAGGGGGCGACTATGGCTACACCTTC
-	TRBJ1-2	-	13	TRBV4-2	CASSQDEGWGYTF	TGTGCCAGCAGCCAAGATGAGGGTTGGGGCTACACCTTC
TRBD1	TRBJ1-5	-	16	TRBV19	CASNQARGLGNQPQHF	TGTGCCAGTAACCAGGCCAGGGGGCTCGGGAATCAGCCCCAGCATTTT
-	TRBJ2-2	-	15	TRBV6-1	CASSETGEGAGELFF	TGTGCCAGCAGTGAAACAGGGGAGGGTGCCGGGGAGCTGTTTTTT
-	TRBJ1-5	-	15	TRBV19	CASIGGLSGNQPQHF	TGTGCCAGTATAGGCGGCCTCTCAGGCAATCAGCCCCAGCATTTT
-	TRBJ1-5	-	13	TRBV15	CATSRDLGQPQHF	TGTGCCACCAGCAGAGATTTAGGTCAGCCCCAGCATTTT